The 20 T cell receptor beta chains listed next were all sequenced from one sample in a study of blood T cell repertoires in COVID-19. Method: immunoSEQ multiplex PCR; TCRdb's copy keeps in-frame clones and lacks some. The data contain 290,000 or so clones, 75% to 95% of them singletons. The sequenced sample was PBMCs or T cells enriched from blood (not recorded which). The receptor source for this set is a woman aged 25 to 45 who had recovered from COVID-19.

The chain carries TRBV5-1 and TRBJ2-7, with D possibly TRBD2 on 5 matching bases. Trimming took off 1 base at V and 1 base at J, with 6 bases between the two ends. Germline V gene lookup returns CDR1 SGHRS and CDR2 YFSETQ. The CDR3 has 13 residues. This CDR3 reads CASSLTSSYEQYF. CDR3 coding DNA: TGCGCCAGCAGCTTGACTAGTTCCTACGAGCAGTACTTC.

The chain links TRBV7-2 to TRBJ2-3; 7 bases agree with TRBD2. CDR3 length equals 16 residues. V lost 2 bases, J lost 0 bases, and 5 bases stayed unmatched. CDR1 and CDR2 from the germline V gene are SGHTA and FQGNSA. The CDR3 sequence is CASSLLAGVSTDTQYF. CDR3 sequence (DNA): TGTGCCAGCAGCTTATTGGCGGGAGTAAGCACAGATACGCAGTATTTT.

The J gene is TRBJ2-1, the V gene TRBV15, with 10 bases that match TRBD2. V lost 3 bases, J lost 6 bases, and 11 bases stayed unmatched. Germline CDR1 and CDR2: LNHNV and YYDKDF (reference sequence). This CDR3 is 17 amino acids long. The CDR3 reads CATSRGSSGSLGNEQFF. CDR3 DNA: TGTGCCACCAGCAGGGGGTCTAGCGGGAGTTTGGGCAATGAGCAGTTCTTC.

The V and J genes are TRBV6-1 and TRBJ1-3; D remains ambiguous. Trimming stripped 2 bases from V and 14 bases from J, with 13 bases between. The CDR3 extends over 12 amino acids. The germline V gene has CDR1 MNHNS and CDR2 SASEGT. This chain's CDR3 is CASSEWAGILYF. The CDR3, as DNA: TGTGCCAGCAGTGAATGGGCGGGGATCTTATATTTT.

The chain joins TRBV15 to TRBJ1-1, with 12 bases that match TRBD1. With V trimmed by 1 base and J by 5 bases, 8 bases remained unmatched. There are 17 residues in the CDR3. The germline gives CDR1 LNHNV, CDR2 YYDKDF (reference sequence). In DNA, the CDR3 is TGTGCCACCAGCAGAGGGGGGACAGGGGGCGCAAAGACTGAAGCTTTCTTT. Residues: CATSRGGTGGAKTEAFF.

The chain carries TRBV5-4 and TRBJ1-5, with TRBD1 matching over 7 bases. There are 14 residues in the CDR3. Per germline, CDR1 SGHNT and CDR2 YYREEE (reference sequence). Trimming took 4 bases from V and 4 from J; bases not matched to a gene: 5. The DNA of the CDR3 is TGTGCCAGCAGCGTATACAGGGGTAATCAGCCCCAGCATTTT. This gives the protein CASSVYRGNQPQHF.

This chain uses TRBV5-4 with TRBJ1-1; TRBD1 is a possible D gene (5 bases). V shed 4 bases and J shed 3 bases, with 13 bases lying between them. The CDR3 extends over 14 amino acids. Germline CDR1 reads SGHNT; CDR2 reads YYREEE (reference sequence). CDR3 amino acids: CASSPRLGDTEAFF. In DNA, the CDR3 is TGTGCCAGCAGCCCTAGGTTAGGGGACACTGAAGCTTTCTTT.

V gene TRBV3-1 (or the pseudogene TRBV3-2) combines with J gene TRBJ2-2, with 8 bases aligning to TRBD2. The CDR3 consists of 15 residues. V shed 5 bases and J 6 bases; nucleotides not matched to a gene: 8. Germline V gene lookup returns CDR1 LGHDT and CDR2 YNNKEL (reference sequence). The CDR3 protein is CASSVIAGIAGELFF. Written as DNA, the CDR3 is TGTGCCAGCAGCGTAATAGCGGGAATCGCCGGGGAGCTGTTTTTT.

The chain couples TRBV30 to TRBJ1-4; 7 nucleotides line up with TRBD1. The V gene end was trimmed by 0 bases and the J gene end by 5 bases; junction bases not matched to a gene: 3. Germline values: CDR1 GTSNPN, CDR2 SVGIG (reference sequence). The CDR3 has 14 amino acids. The CDR3 DNA is TGTGCCTGGAGTGTGGGACAGAGGAATGAAAAACTGTTTTTT. Encoded protein: CAWSVGQRNEKLFF.

The chain has TRBV9 and TRBJ2-1, with D maybe TRBD2 (6 bases). The CDR3 runs to 18 residues. Germline loops: CDR1 SGDLS, CDR2 YYNGEE. Trimming left V 0 bases short and J 8 bases short, with 24 bases between. CDR3 sequence (DNA): TGTGCCAGCAGCGTAGGTATCTCCGGGACTCATTCGTTGCATGAGCAGTTCTTC. Translation: CASSVGISGTHSLHEQFF.

V is TRBV12-3 or TRBV12-4 and J is TRBJ1-2, with 7 bases identical to TRBD1. The CDR3 totals 13 residues. J gave up 6 bases and V 5 bases, and 6 bases lay outside the gene matches. CDR3 amino acids: CASSPGQQDGYTF. The CDR3, as DNA: TGTGCCAGCAGTCCGGGACAGCAGGATGGCTACACCTTC.

This chain links TRBV6-5 with TRBJ1-6; D not certain. CDR1 and CDR2 (germline): MNHEY, SVGAGI. The CDR3 spans 15 residues. V was clipped by 3 bases and J by 5 bases, with 11 bases between them. CDR3 bases: TGTGCCAGCAGTTATTCTTCAACGGATAATTCACCCCTCCACTTT. Protein: CASSYSSTDNSPLHF.

The genes are TRBV5-6 and TRBJ2-2; tentative D call: TRBD2 (6 bases). V lost 1 base to trimming and J lost 5 bases, with 21 bases between them. There are 18 residues in the CDR3. Germline CDR1 reads SGHDT; CDR2 reads YYEEEE. The CDR3 sequence: CASSLYSAGAGGTGELFF. CDR3 nucleotide sequence: TGTGCCAGCAGCTTGTATAGTGCCGGGGCAGGAGGGACCGGGGAGCTGTTTTTT.

J is TRBJ1-1 and V is TRBV3-1 (or the pseudogene TRBV3-2); no clear D gene. Deletions cut 1 base from V and 7 bases from J, with 10 bases between. CDR1 and CDR2 (germline): LGHDT, YNNKEL (reference sequence). The CDR3 length is 13 residues. The CDR3, as DNA: TGTGCCAGCAGCCAAGGATCTCGAGTTGAAGCTTTCTTT. Protein: CASSQGSRVEAFF.

This clone was seen just once. This sequence joins TRBV28 and TRBJ2-7; 10 positions agree with TRBD2. The CDR3 has 15 residues. Trimming removed 10 bases from V and 1 base from J; junction bases left unmatched: 10. Germline CDR1 reads MDHEN; CDR2 reads SYDVKM. CDR3 sequence reads: CAMAPSGRGSYEQYF. CDR3 coding DNA: TGTGCCATGGCCCCGAGCGGGAGGGGGTCCTACGAGCAGTACTTC.

The chain recombines TRBV15 with TRBJ2-1; D is unclear. Germline V gene sequence: CDR1 LNHNV, CDR2 YYDKDF (reference sequence). The CDR3 has 14 residues. Trimming took 0 bases from V and 7 from J, leaving 10 bases between them. The chain's CDR3 is CATSRDLTLNEQFF. The CDR3 DNA is TGTGCCACCAGCAGAGATCTGACTCTGAATGAGCAGTTCTTC.

Of note for this clone: Other DNA sequences in the sample encode the same CDR3. The CDR3 loop is CASSDSYGYTF. DNA for the CDR3: TGTGCCAGCTCTGACAGCTATGGCTACACCTTC. The chain uses TRBV28 and TRBJ1-2; a weak D match, TRBD1 (5 bases). This CDR3 is 11 amino acids long. Trimming stripped 8 bases from V and 4 bases from J, with 8 bases between. Germline CDR1 reads MDHEN; CDR2 reads SYDVKM.

The V call is TRBV10-3, the J call TRBJ2-7; 8 positions agree with TRBD1. Trimming removed 4 bases from V and 6 bases from J; junction bases left unmatched: 8. The V gene's germline CDR1 is ENHRY and CDR2 SYGVKD. This CDR3 has 14 residues. CDR3 nucleotide sequence: TGTGCCATCAGTGTATCAGGGGGCGCGTCCGAGCAGTACTTC. It yields the protein CAISVSGGASEQYF.

The chain employs TRBV24-1 and TRBJ1-2; 9 bases agree with TRBD1. The CDR3 consists of 15 residues. Germline loops: CDR1 KGHDR, CDR2 SFDVKD. J lost 8 bases, V lost 3 bases, and 9 bases had no gene match. Written as DNA, the CDR3 is TGTGCCACCAGTGATACCCGGACAGGGGCAGCGGGCTACACCTTC. Its translation is CATSDTRTGAAGYTF.

The rearrangement uses TRBV3-1 (or the pseudogene TRBV3-2) and TRBJ2-7; 8 bases map to TRBD2. Trimming cost V 4 bases and J 3 bases; bases outside gene matches: 8. This CDR3 spans 15 amino acids. Germline V lookup: CDR1 LGHDT, CDR2 YNNKEL (reference sequence). CDR3 amino acids: CASSPPLAAGYEQYF. In nucleotides, the CDR3 is TGTGCCAGCAGCCCCCCACTAGCGGCCGGCTACGAGCAGTACTTC.